The 8 T cell receptor beta chains reported below all come from one sample, sequenced in a study of blood T cell repertoires in COVID-19 (dated by TCRdb to about 2020). The library was made by the immunoSEQ multiplex PCR assay. TCRdb obtained this table from immuneACCESS and retained in-frame rearrangements with V and J assigned. These tables miss some clones; where compared with another copy, unresolved V genes account for less than half of the shortfall, and the remainder is unexplained. The sample data list about 82,000 clones, and about 78% of these were observed just once. The ten largest account for just over 35% of the sample. The source material was peripheral blood. These receptors were taken from a man between 60 and 75 years old with COVID-19, enrolled during active disease.

The rearrangement joins TRBV3-1 (or the pseudogene TRBV3-2) to TRBJ1-4; D not resolved. Trimming stripped 4 bases from V and 6 bases from J, with 15 bases between. CDR1 and CDR2 from the germline V gene are LGHDT and YNNKEL (reference sequence). CDR3 length: 15 amino acids. The CDR3 nucleotides read TGTGCCAGCAGCCCCCCGGGAAGATGGGATGAAAAACTGTTTTTT. Amino acid sequence: CASSPPGRWDEKLFF.

The chain couples TRBV29-1 to TRBJ2-2; D possibly corresponds to TRBD2 (6 bases). Germline CDR1 SQVTM, CDR2 ANQGSEA. The V and J ends lost 5 bases and 5 bases respectively, with 15 bases between them. This CDR3 region has 14 residues. Here the CDR3 reads CSVNRGLKTGELFF. The CDR3 DNA is TGCAGCGTTAATCGGGGGTTGAAAACCGGGGAGCTGTTTTTT.

The gene calls are TRBV27 and TRBJ2-5; TRBD2 matches 9 bases. From germline, CDR1 is MNHEY and CDR2 SMNVEV (reference sequence). This CDR3 is built from 19 residues. The V gene end was trimmed by 3 bases and the J gene end by 1 base; junction bases not matched to a gene: 15. The CDR3 is CASSLGFRASGIFQETQYF. CDR3 DNA sequence: TGTGCCAGCAGTTTGGGGTTTCGGGCTAGCGGGATATTCCAAGAGACCCAGTACTTC.

The chain has TRBV2 and TRBJ2-2; possible D gene TRBD1, 5 bases. The CDR3 contains 14 residues. Per germline, CDR1 SNHLY and CDR2 FYNNEI. V shed 3 bases and J shed 6 bases, with 11 bases lying between them. The CDR3 nucleotides read TGTGCCAGCAGTGACTCGACAGACCCCGGGGAGCTGTTTTTT. Protein sequence: CASSDSTDPGELFF.

The chain employs TRBV7-3 and TRBJ2-2; 14 positions match TRBD2. The germline V gene has CDR1 SGHTA and CDR2 FQGTGA. V lost 5 bases and J lost 1; bases outside the gene matches: 6. The CDR3 has 18 residues. The CDR3 DNA is TGTGCCAGCAGCCCAAGGGGACTAGCGGGAGAGAACACCGGGGAGCTGTTTTTT. It codes for CASSPRGLAGENTGELFF.

The chain has TRBV5-1 and TRBJ2-7; no firm D call. This CDR3 has 14 residues. The V gene's germline CDR1 is SGHRS and CDR2 YFSETQ. Trimming removed 4 bases from V and 3 bases from J, with 14 bases in between. The CDR3 region has the DNA TGCGCCAGCAGCCTAGACTCCCCTAACTACGAGCAGTACTTC. Encoded protein: CASSLDSPNYEQYF.

The gene calls are TRBV5-1 and TRBJ1-1, with a weak D call TRBD1 (6 bases). This CDR3 contains 14 residues. CDR1 and CDR2 from the germline V gene are SGHRS and YFSETQ. Between the trimmed V and J ends, which lost 1 base and 7 bases, there was a span of 14 bases. CDR3 nucleotide sequence: TGCGCCAGCAGCTTGTATGGGGGCGAAGATGAAGCTTTCTTT. As protein: CASSLYGGEDEAFF.

This rearrangement joins TRBV7-9 to TRBJ1-3, with TRBD1 identical over 7 bases. V trimming: 5 bases; J trimming: 2 bases; junction bases outside the gene matches: 6. The CDR3 consists of 15 residues. CDR1 and CDR2 from the germline V gene are SEHNR and FQNEAQ (reference sequence). CDR3 protein: CASSTLTGAGNTIYF. CDR3 nucleotides: TGTGCCAGCAGCACCCTAACAGGGGCTGGAAACACCATATATTTT.